This TCR gamma chain was captured in a study of Vγ9Vδ2 T cells in congenital toxoplasmosis (dated by TCRdb to the early 2020s). Study-wide context: To diagnose congenital toxoplasmosis, IgG, IgM and IgA serology, Western blot and an in-house interferon-gamma release assay were used. In this study, researchers looked at the gamma and delta chain CDR3 repertoires of sorted blood gammadelta T cells, comparing infants congenitally infected with T. gondii against uninfected infants. Sequencing of the repertoires was done on samples from infants at two time points: 2 months after birth and 1 year of age. TCR sequencing was performed on about 5 infected and some ten uninfected infants at 2 months and on 3 infected and 4 uninfected infants at 1 year.

The same treatment, consisting of spiramycin and/or pyrimethamine plus sulfadiazine plus folinic acid, was given to mothers of infected and uninfected infants alike. Every infant, whether infected or uninfected, was delivered at term, after more than 37 weeks of gestation. Around 1 mL of blood was processed into PBMCs by Lymphoprep gradient centrifugation, then cryopreserved in liquid nitrogen and shipped to Belgium. After thawing, the PBMCs were labeled with Zombie NIR viability dye and stained with antibodies against CD3, TCR gammadelta, Vgamma9 and Vdelta2. Sorting of CD3+ TCRgammadelta+ T cells was performed on a FACSAria III, with a mean purity of about 98%. The RNeasy Micro Kit was used to isolate RNA from about 9,000 sorted gammadelta T cells per sample. Each infant was born to a mother who had been enrolled with a primary T. gondii infection during pregnancy. Peripheral blood was collected from the infants at an outpatient microbiology and virology center in Pavia, Italy.

What the study reported, not specific to this receptor: Among approximately 2-month-old infants, germline-encoded fetal-type TRDV2 CDR3 sequences seemed to show up more often in infected than in uninfected infants, which suggests an in utero expansion footprint. Repertoire differences between infected and uninfected infants were less clearly seen at 1 year of age than at 2 months. Two months was the earliest age with enough suitable sample material for TCR repertoire analysis, so newborn repertoires were not sequenced. Compared with uninfected infants, infected infants at 2 months appeared to have fewer N additions in their TRGV9 and TRDV2 CDR3s, and this was especially true for TRDV2-TRDJ1 sequences. Both infected and uninfected infants showed high prevalence of a public TRGV9 clonotype.

On this clone itself: The antigen it recognizes is unknown. The protein held in TCRdb is that of a much larger clone and does not match this DNA's translation at residue 5, likely because of a read error; the protein shown is translated from the DNA.

Compared with germline, V lacks 6 bases and J lacks 4 bases; bases without a gene match: 3. The germline V gene (reference sequence) supplies CDR1 GITISATS and CDR2 ISYDGTV. CDR3 length: 15 amino acids, cysteine to phenylalanine. Only CDR3 DNA is held: 45 bases, read in frame from base 1. Using SuperScript II, cDNA was generated through template-switch reverse transcription, with TRGC- and TRDC-specific primers combined in a single tube. The TRGC primer was designed for binding to both the TRGC1 and TRGC2 constant genes. TRG and TRD amplification used the KAPA Real-Time Library Amplification Kit, with AMPure XP bead purification between steps. Illumina sequencing adapters were added by index PCR using the Nextera XT Index Kit. Sequencing of TRG and TRD amplicons was performed on an Illumina MiSeq with the V2 300 kit, and 150 bp paired-end reads were generated. The published analysis was carried out like this. Read quality was checked with FastQC version 0.11.8 before further analysis. With MiXCR version 3.0.3, reads were aligned to GenBank TRG or TRD reference genes and CDR3 sequences were built. MiXCR defaults were kept, except that TRDD gene segments were assembled using 3 rather than 5 consecutive nucleotides. N additions, CDR3 length, J segment length and clonotype sharing between samples were all calculated using VDJtools version 1.2.1. CDR3 sequences that were out of frame or contained stop codons were removed from the analysis. Infant repertoires were compared for overlap with previously published fetal, cord blood and adult blood Vgamma9Vdelta2 repertoires. With CATT, TCRdb called clones again from the public reads; duplicate DNA rows were later joined. It is TCRdb's table, rather than the study itself, that gives the V and J calls and clone size. For this sample the table gives over a hundred gamma-chain clones, of which less than 0.85% were detected only once. The ten largest clones add up to 60% to 85% of the sample.

This sequence originates from a child under 10 years old born to a mother with Toxoplasma gondii infection during pregnancy, either congenitally infected or uninfected (not recorded which). The specimen was gamma-delta T cells from blood. The rearrangement joined TRGV9 to TRGJP. In nucleotide form, the sequence is TGTGCCTTGTGGAACCAAGAGTTGGGCAAAAAAATCAAGGTATTT. It translates to CALWNQELGKKIKVF.